The 13 T cell receptor beta chains below were found in one sample sequenced in a study of T cell changes during pregnancy in multiple sclerosis. Clones were read by immunoSEQ multiplex PCR, and TCRdb kept only the in-frame ones, dropping some. The sample carries roughly 47,000 clones, roughly 87% recorded once. The sequencing used CD4+ T cells from peripheral blood mononuclear cells, collected after pregnancy. Every receptor here comes from a female donor with multiple sclerosis, enrolled in a pregnancy study.

V is TRBV9 and J is TRBJ1-2; tentatively, D is TRBD1 (5 bases). V lost 4 bases and J lost 4, with 20 bases in between. The CDR3 extends over 16 amino acids. CDR1 and CDR2 from the germline V gene are SGDLS and YYNGEE. The CDR3 reads CASSPQETDIPYGYTF. In DNA form, the CDR3 reads TGTGCCAGCAGCCCACAAGAGACAGATATCCCCTATGGCTACACCTTC.

This sequence joins TRBV5-6 and TRBJ2-3; TRBD1 might be the D (6 bases). Looked up from germline, CDR1 is SGHDT and CDR2 is YYEEEE. This CDR3 spans 18 amino acids. Deletions cut 6 bases from V and 0 bases from J, with 23 bases between. The CDR3 DNA reads TGTGCCAGCATCGCTAGGGGGAGACAGGAACCTAGCACAGATACGCAGTATTTT. Encoded protein: CASIARGRQEPSTDTQYF.

This chain joins TRBV5-5 and TRBJ1-2; 7 positions match TRBD1. This CDR3 spans 14 amino acids. V trimming: 3 bases; J trimming: 2 bases; junction bases outside the gene matches: 4. Germline CDR1 reads SGHKS; CDR2 reads YYEKEE (reference sequence). CDR3 nucleotide sequence: TGTGCCAGCAGCTCAACAGGGGAAAACTATGGCTACACCTTC. Protein product: CASSSTGENYGYTF.

The chain is built from TRBV4-3 and TRBJ2-1; 8 nucleotides agree with TRBD2. Germline trimming cut 0 bases from V and 4 bases from J; bases unmatched to any gene: 2. From germline, CDR1 is LGHNA and CDR2 YSLEER. The CDR3 is 15 amino acids. CDR3 residues: CASSQEREAYNEQFF. The CDR3 DNA is TGCGCCAGCAGCCAAGAGCGGGAGGCATACAATGAGCAGTTCTTC.

This clone occurred once. This chain links TRBV10-3 with TRBJ2-3; 7 nucleotides align to TRBD2. Trimming took 5 bases from V and 8 from J; bases not matched to a gene: 13. This CDR3 spans 15 amino acids. Germline V CDR1 and CDR2: ENHRY, SYGVKD. The CDR3 loop is CAISFDWGGRGTQYF. Written as DNA, the CDR3 is TGTGCCATCAGTTTCGACTGGGGAGGGAGGGGTACGCAGTATTTT.

V usage is TRBV15 and J usage is TRBJ1-1, with 9 bases aligning to TRBD1. The CDR3 contains 16 residues. V lost 1 base and J lost 1; bases outside the gene matches: 4. The germline V gene encodes CDR1 LNHNV and CDR2 YYDKDF (reference sequence). The CDR3 bases are TGTGCCACCAGCAGAGGGACGGGACAGGGGAACACTGAAGCTTTCTTT. As protein: CATSRGTGQGNTEAFF. The complete variable domain, with remaining parts taken from reference TRBV15 and TRBJ1-1, reads DAMVIQNPRYQVTQFGKPVTLSCSQTLNHNVMYWYQQKSSQAPKLLFHYYDKDFNNEADTPDNFQSRRPNTSFCFLDIRSPGLGDTAMYLCATSRGTGQGNTEAFFGQGTRLTVV.

The chain employs TRBV7-3 and TRBJ2-3, with D possibly TRBD2 on 6 matching bases. The CDR3 runs 15 residues. The ends were cut back, 5 bases at V and 4 bases at J, with 16 bases in the middle. Germline CDR1 is SGHTA and CDR2 is FQGTGA. This CDR3 is CASSQAPGSSDTQYF. In DNA, the CDR3 is TGTGCCAGCAGCCAGGCCCCCGGGAGTTCAGATACGCAGTATTTT.

This clone was seen a few times. The genes are TRBV11-2 and TRBJ1-1; no definite D call. V was pared by 5 bases and J by 4 bases, with 11 bases between. The germline V gene has CDR1 SGHAT and CDR2 FQNNGV. This CDR3 has 13 residues. Here the CDR3 DNA reads TGTGCCAGCAGCCCCCGGGAGAGCACTGAAGCTTTCTTT. As protein: CASSPRESTEAFF.

This chain links TRBV9 with TRBJ2-1, with D perhaps TRBD1 (6 bases). This CDR3 is built from 13 residues. Trimming removed 2 bases at V and 5 bases at J, with 8 bases between. Germline assignment: CDR1 SGDLS and CDR2 YYNGEE. DNA for the CDR3: TGTGCCAGCAGCGTTAGACAGGACAATGAGCAGTTCTTC. Translating it yields CASSVRQDNEQFF. Supplemented by reference TRBV9 and TRBJ2-1, the full variable domain reads DSGVTQTPKHLITATGQRVTLRCSPRSGDLSVYWYQQSLDQGLQFLIQYYNGEERAKGNILERFSAQQFPDLHSELNLSSLELGDSALYFCASSVRQDNEQFFGPGTRLTVL.

V and J are TRBV5-5 and TRBJ2-1, with D maybe TRBD2 (6 bases). CDR1 and CDR2 from the germline V gene are SGHKS and YYEKEE (reference sequence). V was trimmed by 2 bases and J by 10 bases, leaving 16 bases between them. The CDR3 consists of 14 residues. CDR3 loop: CASSLGGPGQEQFF. The CDR3 nucleotides read TGTGCCAGCAGCTTAGGAGGGCCGGGTCAGGAGCAGTTCTTC.

The J gene is TRBJ2-2, the V gene TRBV11-3, with 8 bases identical to TRBD2. Germline CDR1 is SGHNT and CDR2 is YENEEA. CDR3 length equals 15 residues. Trimming took 5 bases from V and 3 from J; bases not matched to a gene: 5. The DNA for the CDR3 is TGTGCCAGCAGCCGGGGGGGGATGGACACCGGGGAGCTGTTTTTT. This encodes CASSRGGMDTGELFF.

The rearrangement joins TRBV4-1 to TRBJ2-7, with 10 positions matching TRBD2. Germline values: CDR1 MGHRA, CDR2 YSYEKL. The length of the CDR3 is 13 residues. J lost 3 bases, V lost 6 bases, and 2 bases had no gene match. The CDR3 coding sequence is TGCGCCAGCAGTCTAGCGGGAGTCTACGAGCAGTACTTC. Its translation: CASSLAGVYEQYF.

This clone was seen a handful of times. The chain carries TRBV4-2 and TRBJ2-6, with a tentative D call TRBD2 (5 bases). The CDR3 spans 19 residues. Trimming cost V 3 bases and J 0 bases, with 18 bases left between them. Germline assignment: CDR1 LGHNA and CDR2 YNFKEQ. In DNA, the CDR3 is TGTGCCAGCAGCCAGGAGGACGGACCTAACTACTCTGGGGCCAACGTCCTGACTTTC. As protein: CASSQEDGPNYSGANVLTF.